This T cell receptor beta chain came from a study of Tregs in tolerant kidney transplant recipients. Study-level results: Tregs expanded with activated donor B cells seemed most donor-specific. No direct test of biological reproducibility was done here. Antigen-driven expansion was suggested because donor-specific Tregs expanded more than all Tregs in tolerant patients.

As for this clone: Its cognate antigen is unknown. The read ends 3 residues before the CDR3 terminus; that terminus is restored from the germline J gene.

CD4+CD25+CD127- Tregs, CD4+CD25- non-Tregs, CD4 and CD8 cells were sorted. Deletions cut 2 bases from V and 4 bases from J, with 9 bases between. CDR1 KGHSH and CDR2 LQKENI come from the germline V gene. This CDR3 has 14 amino acids. The repertoire was sequenced with immunoSEQ multiplex PCR; TCRdb's copy has only in-frame clones and lacks some. The sample table includes about 52,000 clones. The sequence was obtained from a human donor who received a combined kidney and bone marrow transplant. The source material was CD4+ T cells from blood, sampled before the transplant. V usage is TRBV18 and J usage is TRBJ1-5, with D possibly matching TRBD1 (6 bases). CDR3 in amino acids: CASSPAGANQPQHF. The sequenced CDR3 bases are TGTGCCAGCTCACCAGCAGGGGCGAATCAGCCC.